The clone carrying this TCR beta chain was seen a handful of times. The source of the sample is a study of blood T cell repertoires in COVID-19. There are 15 residues in the CDR3. Germline assignment: CDR1 MRHNA and CDR2 SNTAGT. J lost 4 bases, V lost 2 bases, and 5 bases had no gene match. Repertoires were generated with immunoSEQ multiplex PCR, while TCRdb's copy carries only in-frame clones and drops some. The sample yields about 210,000 clones, 80% seen once. The sequence was obtained from a man between 60 and 75 years old with acute or convalescent COVID-19. Sequencing was done on a sample of peripheral blood. The gene calls are TRBV6-4 and TRBJ2-1; 7 bases line up with TRBD2. In nucleotides, the CDR3 is TGTGCCAGCAGTGACGACGCGGGAGTTTACAATGAGCAGTTCTTC. Protein product: CASSDDAGVYNEQFF.